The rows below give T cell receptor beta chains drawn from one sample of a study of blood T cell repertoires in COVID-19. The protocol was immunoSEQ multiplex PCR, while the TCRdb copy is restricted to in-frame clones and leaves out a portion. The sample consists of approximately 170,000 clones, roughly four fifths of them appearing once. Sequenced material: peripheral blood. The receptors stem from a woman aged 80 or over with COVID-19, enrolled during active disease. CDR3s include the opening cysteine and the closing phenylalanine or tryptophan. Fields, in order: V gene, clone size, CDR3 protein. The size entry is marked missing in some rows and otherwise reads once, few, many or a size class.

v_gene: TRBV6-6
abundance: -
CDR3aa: CASTRASRDRGKSGYGYTF

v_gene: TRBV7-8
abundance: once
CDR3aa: CASSFRASGRIEPGIQYF

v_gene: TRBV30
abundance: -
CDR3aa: CAWVRLAGAGELFF

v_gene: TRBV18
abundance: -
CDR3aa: CASSPGLSYEQYF

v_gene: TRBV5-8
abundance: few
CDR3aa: CASSLGAPSPLHF

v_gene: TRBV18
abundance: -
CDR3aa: CASSPAGYEQYF

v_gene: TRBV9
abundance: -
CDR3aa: CASSADRAKATQYF

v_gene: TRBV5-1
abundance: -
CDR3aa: CASSPTAGTGIETQYF

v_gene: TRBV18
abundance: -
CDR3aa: CASSPSSGGRYEQYF

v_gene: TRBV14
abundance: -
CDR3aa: CASSPPGGFYGYTF

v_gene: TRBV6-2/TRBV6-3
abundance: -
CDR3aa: CASSLTSGQETQYF

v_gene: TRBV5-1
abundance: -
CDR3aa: CASSLEGASDTQYF

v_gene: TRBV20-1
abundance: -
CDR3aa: CSGRGNTEAFF

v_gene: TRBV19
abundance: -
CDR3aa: CASSPGYNYGYTF

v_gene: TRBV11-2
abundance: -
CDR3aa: CASSLAPYEQYF

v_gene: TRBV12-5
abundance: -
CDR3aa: CASGFVADTQYF

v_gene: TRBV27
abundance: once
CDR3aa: CATGATTDTQYF

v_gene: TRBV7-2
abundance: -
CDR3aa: CASSLRSDRAYNEQFF

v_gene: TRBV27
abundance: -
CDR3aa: CASSPRKKTSGTLLHEQYF

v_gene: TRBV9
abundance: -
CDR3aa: CASSVATAAGAYEQYF

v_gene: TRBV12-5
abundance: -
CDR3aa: CASGLAPTSRVEKLFF

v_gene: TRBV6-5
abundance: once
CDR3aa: CASSRQGGTGELFF

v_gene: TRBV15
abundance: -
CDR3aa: CATSREPTGRRGTEAFF

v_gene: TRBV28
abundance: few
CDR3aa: CASSDSGTGTGELFF

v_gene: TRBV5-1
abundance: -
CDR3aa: CASSLGLAGNYEQYF

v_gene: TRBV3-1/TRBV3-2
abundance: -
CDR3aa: CASSQDGLYTEAFF

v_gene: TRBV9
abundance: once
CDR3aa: CASSVMGAGEQYF

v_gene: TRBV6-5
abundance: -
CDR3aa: CASTLPGTDTQYF

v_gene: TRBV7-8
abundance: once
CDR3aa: CASSPRELPSTDTQYF

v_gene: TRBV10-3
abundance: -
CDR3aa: CAISDPDWQRGGYEQYF

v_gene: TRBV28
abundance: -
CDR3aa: CASPNPGATSTDTQYF

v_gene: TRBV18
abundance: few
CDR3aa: CASSTVRGPISGANVLTF

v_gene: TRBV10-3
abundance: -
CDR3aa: CAISENGDTQYF

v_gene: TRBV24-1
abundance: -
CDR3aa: CATSSGSGISYEQYF

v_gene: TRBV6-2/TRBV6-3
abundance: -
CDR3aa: CASSYPASGLYNEQFF

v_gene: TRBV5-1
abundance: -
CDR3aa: CASSLAGYTDTQYF

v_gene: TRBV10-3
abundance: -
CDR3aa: CAIKGQGSTEAFF

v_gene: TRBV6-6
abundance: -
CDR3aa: CASSYSASGAYEQYF

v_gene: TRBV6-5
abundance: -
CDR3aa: CASGQGSYNEQFF

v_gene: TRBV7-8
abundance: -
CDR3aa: CATSLRVKAGGTGELFF

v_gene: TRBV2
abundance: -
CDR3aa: CASSVAVNTEAFF

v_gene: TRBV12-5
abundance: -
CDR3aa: CASGPDRGETQYF

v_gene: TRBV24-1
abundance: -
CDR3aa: CATSDTTGRPYEQYF

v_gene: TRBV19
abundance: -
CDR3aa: CASSIYPPSGRTYEQYF